This T cell receptor (beta chain) was found in a study of T cells in women clearing cervical HPV infection. The data were produced by immunoSEQ multiplex PCR, yet TCRdb's version contains in-frame clones alone and is incomplete. This sample's table has tens of thousands of clones. As to this clone: The read terminates 3 residues ahead of where the CDR3 ends, so the germline J gene completes it.

With V trimmed by 0 bases and J by 4 bases, 9 bases remained unmatched. The CDR3 is made up of 16 amino acids. The germline CDR1 and CDR2 sequences are GTSNPN and SVGIG (reference sequence). The specimen was blood buffy coat. The sequence was collected from a woman aged 18 to 75 with a cervical HPV16 infection that either progressed to CIN3+ or cleared (not recorded which). The rearrangement joins TRBV30 to TRBJ2-5, with 9 nucleotides matching TRBD2. The CDR3 here is CAWSVLRTSVGETQYF. The sequenced part of the CDR3 DNA is TGTGCCTGGAGTGTACTAAGGACTAGCGTCGGAGAGACC.